This T cell receptor beta chain is drawn from a study of cytomegalovirus exposure and HLA in healthy donors. Study-level information: Earlier, 95 million to 130 million unique TCR beta sequences were recovered from roughly 170 million T cells by an analysis.

The primer mix had 60 Vbeta and 13 Jbeta primers. Data came from immunoSEQ multiplex PCR; TCRdb stores just in-frame clones and leaves some out. The table has about 200,000 clones, around 75% seen once. This clone was counted a single time. Its cognate antigen is unknown. Study-level results: Reportedly, HLA-A and HLA-B alleles of most subjects were accurately predicted from TCR beta. Later analysis suggested most CMV-associated TCR beta chains were HLA-restricted. The study labeled 150 or so TCR beta chains cytomegalovirus-associated.

This CDR3 region has 15 residues. Germline values: CDR1 SGHRS, CDR2 YFSETQ. Trimming took off 3 bases at V and 0 bases at J, with 13 bases between the two ends. Sequenced: PBMCs. This sequence joins TRBV5-1 and TRBJ2-7; D is perhaps TRBD2 (5 bases). The receptor comes from a woman aged 30 to 39 in good health and CMV-seronegative. CDR3 sequence: CASSYLLGHSYEQYF. In nucleotides, the CDR3 is TGCGCCAGCAGCTACTTACTAGGGCACTCCTACGAGCAGTACTTC.